The clone carrying this TCR beta chain appeared once. As yet, its antigen is unknown. Described time point: week 5, during vaccination. The content of each vaccine dose was 300 ug of mutant IDH1 20-mer peptide, and topical imiquimod accompanied it. The donor cohort comprised cases of new WHO grade 3 or 4 IDH1-mutant, ATRX-lost astrocytoma. Germline CDR1 GTSNPN, CDR2 SVGIG (reference sequence). This CDR3 has 15 amino acids. V was pared by 5 bases and J by 6 bases, with 15 bases of the junction left unmatched. The sample comes from a study of a mutant IDH1 vaccine in newly diagnosed glioma. At the level of the study: Patients in the study were vaccinated eight times, receiving shots in weeks 1, 3, 5, 7, 11, 15, 19 and 23. Beginning 4-6 weeks after radiotherapy alone, or with temozolomide cycles, vaccination took place.

The protocol was immunoSEQ multiplex PCR, while the TCRdb copy is restricted to in-frame clones and leaves out a portion. The sample gives about 26,000 clones, approximately 79% of which show up once; 6.5% to 7.5% is in the top ten. The TCR sequence derives from a man aged 35 to 55 with glioma. Some clones in this sample may be carry-over from other donors' samples. This material consisted of PBMCs, taken from a glioma patient whose treatment included an IDH1 peptide vaccine. J is TRBJ2-7 and V is TRBV30; 8 bases line up with TRBD2. The CDR3 protein is CAWSRVTGGHLEQYF. CDR3 nucleotide sequence: TGTGCCTGGTCCCGCGTTACGGGAGGGCATCTCGAGCAGTACTTC.